Listed here are 8 T cell receptor beta chains from one sample, sequenced in a study of cytomegalovirus exposure and HLA in healthy donors. Amplification used 60 Vbeta primers and 13 Jbeta primers. The protocol was immunoSEQ multiplex PCR, while the TCRdb copy is restricted to in-frame clones and leaves out a portion. The sample consists of around 170,000 clones, 80% to 85% of them appearing once. The sample consisted of PBMCs. The receptors were sampled from a woman aged 18 to 35 in good health and CMV-seronegative.

V gene TRBV19 combines with J gene TRBJ1-4; possibly TRBD1 for D (6 bases). Trimming shortened V by 5 bases and J by 7 bases, and 20 bases separated the two germline ends. The germline V gene encodes CDR1 LNHDA and CDR2 SQIVND (reference sequence). The CDR3 runs to 16 residues. The CDR3 nucleotides read TGTGCCAGTAGTGCTTCCGGGACAAGGATACGTGAAAAACTGTTTTTT. It codes for CASSASGTRIREKLFF.

The genes are TRBV5-4 and TRBJ1-4, with no clear D. Deletions cut 0 bases from V and 6 bases from J, with 9 bases between. Germline CDR1 is SGHNT and CDR2 is YYREEE (reference sequence). CDR3 length: 14 amino acids. CDR3 sequence: CASSLGLGDEKLFF. In DNA form, the CDR3 reads TGTGCCAGCAGCTTGGGTCTGGGAGATGAAAAACTGTTTTTT.

The chain links TRBV7-8 to TRBJ1-5, with 10 bases that match TRBD1. Unmatched junction bases numbered 5, after V lost 0 bases and J lost 0 bases. Per germline, CDR1 SGHVS and CDR2 FQNEAQ. CDR3 size: 18 residues. CDR3 bases: TGTGCCAGCAGCTTAGCACGGACAGGGGGAGATAGCAATCAGCCCCAGCATTTT. Translating it yields CASSLARTGGDSNQPQHF.

The chain is built from TRBV7-3 and TRBJ1-2; 8 nucleotides match TRBD1. Germline CDR1 and CDR2: SGHTA and FQGTGA. After removal of 1 base from V and 4 bases from J, the junction contained 5 bases not matched to a gene. This CDR3 is built from 15 residues. CDR3 sequence (DNA): TGTGCCAGCAGCTTAAATGCAGGGGGCGTCTATGGCTACACCTTC. Protein: CASSLNAGGVYGYTF.

The J gene is TRBJ1-1, the V gene TRBV7-6; no clear D gene. V was clipped by 3 bases and J by 0 bases, with 5 bases between them. Per the germline V gene, CDR1 is SGHVS and CDR2 is FNYEAQ. This CDR3 spans 13 amino acids. In DNA, the CDR3 is TGTGCCAGCAGCTTTTCTATGAACACTGAAGCTTTCTTT. Translation gives CASSFSMNTEAFF.

V is TRBV18 and J is TRBJ1-2; no firm D call. The CDR3 totals 13 residues. With 2 bases removed from V and 0 bases from J, the gap between germline ends came to 4 bases. Germline lookup yields CDR1 KGHSH and CDR2 LQKENI. CDR3 nucleotides: TGTGCCAGCTCACCAACGGCTAACTATGGCTACACCTTC. Its protein is CASSPTANYGYTF.

The rearrangement uses TRBV28 and TRBJ2-3, with 7 bases identical to TRBD2. The CDR3 consists of 14 residues. CDR1 is MDHEN, CDR2 SYDVKM, per germline. Germline trimming cut 2 bases from V and 6 bases from J; bases unmatched to any gene: 5. Written as DNA, the CDR3 is TGTGCCAGCAGTTTACCGACTAGCTCGGATACGCAGTATTTT. It codes for CASSLPTSSDTQYF.

V usage is TRBV5-1 and J usage is TRBJ1-1; D is possibly TRBD1 (5 bases). CDR1 is SGHRS and CDR2 is YFSETQ in the germline V gene. The V gene lost 1 base and the J gene lost 1 base, with 11 bases spanning the gap. This CDR3 has 15 amino acids. This CDR3 is CASSLQGWGNTEAFF. CDR3 nucleotide sequence: TGCGCCAGCAGCTTGCAGGGTTGGGGGAACACTGAAGCTTTCTTT.